This T cell receptor beta chain was sequenced during a study of circulating CD8 cells and anti-PD-1 response in melanoma. Study information: Nivolumab was given intravenously at 3 mg/kg every 2 weeks.

In this sample, this clonotype turned up a few times. Its antigen is still unknown. Study observations and caveats: Experiments were generally run without replicates. TIGIT repertoires were least diverse, DNEG repertoires most diverse.

TCR libraries were prepared from roughly 15 ng of total RNA with the QIAseq Immune Repertoire TCR panel. Via MiXCR, TCRdb re-called the reads, giving one row per CDR3 protein. This table has several hundred distinct CDR3 sequences, 9.6% appearing once. Germline values: CDR1 LGHDT, CDR2 YNNKEL (reference sequence). This CDR3 has 13 residues. The junction had 2 bases not matched to a gene; V was cut back by 0 bases and J by 7 bases. Live CD3+CD8+TCRalphabeta+ cells were sorted into four subsets by PD-1 and/or TIGIT. The TCR was taken from a human donor with melanoma. Specimen: CD8+ T cells from PBMCs, collected at baseline or after one month of anti-PD-1 therapy (not recorded which). The chain combines TRBV3-1 with TRBJ1-2; 7 bases are shared with TRBD1. The DNA for the CDR3 is TGTGCCAGCAGCCAAGAAGACAGGGCTGGCTACACCTTC. This translates into CASSQEDRAGYTF.